The T cell receptor beta chain described here comes from a study of shared clonotypes between healthy human individuals. CD45RO-negative CD8 cells positively selected for CCR7 made up the naive population, which excluded terminally differentiated effector memory CD45RA+ cells. The V gene's germline CDR1 is SGHTA and CDR2 FQGNSA. This CDR3 has 16 residues. With V trimmed by 1 base and J by 3 bases, 1 base remained unmatched. Every subset's genomic DNA went evenly onto several immunoSEQ plates. The protocol was immunoSEQ multiplex PCR, while the TCRdb copy is restricted to in-frame clones and leaves out a portion. The sample contains hundreds of thousands of clones, 95% to 96% of which appear only once. In this sample, this clone turned up once. Its antigen is as yet unknown. Study results and limitations: Rarefaction exposed incomplete sorted-subset sequencing despite large depth.

The receptor comes from a woman aged 25 to 39 in good health. The sample was naive CD8+ T cells sorted from blood. The rearrangement uses TRBV7-2 and TRBJ2-1; 12 bases agree with TRBD2. The DNA for the CDR3 is TGTGCCAGCAGCTTAGGGACTAGCGGGATCTACAATGAGCAGTTCTTC. Its translation is CASSLGTSGIYNEQFF.